This passage covers 12 T cell receptor beta chains from one sample sequenced in a study of T-cell reconstitution after alpha-beta-depleted transplantation in children. TCRbeta library preparation incorporated unique molecular identifiers. Using its own MiXCR run on the PCR reads, TCRdb lists one record per CDR3 protein. The table records hundreds of thousands of distinct CDR3 sequences, approximately 12% of them present only once. The input for sequencing was PBMCs, mostly from graft donor cells, taken 360 days after TCRalphabeta/CD19-depleted stem cell transplant. The source is a male patient younger than 18 who had a stem cell transplant for acute myeloid leukemia, so the T cells may come from the graft donor.

In DNA form, the CDR3 reads TGTGCCAGCAGCCAAGGTATGACCGGGGAGCTGTTTTTT. Translation: CASSQGMTGELFF. The chain employs TRBV3-1 and TRBJ2-2; no clear D gene. Per the germline V gene, CDR1 is LGHDT and CDR2 is YNNKEL (reference sequence). The CDR3 spans 13 residues. V lost 1 base, J lost 5 bases, and 5 bases lay in between. Full variable domain (missing parts from reference TRBV3-1 and TRBJ2-2): DTAVSQTPKYLVTQMGNDKSIKCEQNLGHDTMYWYKQDSKKFLKIMFSYNNKELIINETVPNRFSPKSPDKAHLNLHINSLELGDSAVYFCASSQGMTGELFFGEGSRLTVL.

This clonotype was picked up a small number of times. The chain has TRBV29-1 and TRBJ2-7; the D gene is possibly TRBD1 (5 bases). Germline loops: CDR1 SQVTM, CDR2 ANQGSEA. This CDR3 has 15 residues. The germline V and J ends were trimmed by 6 bases and 2 bases, with 20 bases remaining between them. CDR3: CSVAPATAVTYEQYF. The CDR3 DNA reads as TGCAGCGTAGCCCCAGCGACAGCCGTAACCTACGAGCAGTACTTC.

This clonotype appeared a few times. The rearrangement links TRBV20-1 to TRBJ1-2; 10 bases are shared with TRBD1. Trimming at V came to 6 bases and at J to 6 bases, leaving 7 bases not matched to a gene. Germline-derived CDR1 and CDR2 are DFQATT and SNEGSKA (reference sequence). This CDR3 has 13 residues. The CDR3 protein is CSADRGHVDGYTF. The CDR3 bases are TGCAGTGCAGACAGGGGGCATGTGGATGGCTACACCTTC.

This clonotype was recorded a few times. The V gene is TRBV29-1, the J gene TRBJ2-2, with TRBD1 as a possible D gene (5 bases). The CDR3 length is 10 residues. The germline gives CDR1 SQVTM, CDR2 ANQGSEA. Trimming stripped 6 bases from V and 6 bases from J, with 5 bases between. The CDR3 here is CSVQAGELFF. CDR3 DNA: TGCAGCGTACAGGCCGGGGAGCTGTTTTTT.

This clonotype was seen at least ten times. The chain is built from TRBV28 and TRBJ2-2; 12 bases are shared with TRBD2. From germline, CDR1 is MDHEN and CDR2 SYDVKM. This CDR3 region has 17 residues. The trim removed 3 bases at V and 5 bases at J, leaving 7 bases unmatched. The CDR3 sequence: CASSFPTSGRVTGELFF. The CDR3 DNA reads as TGTGCCAGCAGTTTCCCGACTAGCGGGAGAGTAACCGGGGAGCTGTTTTTT. Looking up the rest from reference TRBV28 and TRBJ2-2 gives the full variable domain: DVKVTQSSRYLVKRTGEKVFLECVQDMDHENMFWYRQDPGLGLRLIYFSYDVKMKEKGDIPEGYSVSREKKERFSLILESASTNQTSMYLCASSFPTSGRVTGELFFGEGSRLTVL.

This clonotype was observed a handful of times. J is TRBJ2-1 and V is TRBV12-3 or TRBV12-4; 7 bases line up with TRBD2. The CDR3 sequence is 17 residues long. V dropped 3 bases and J dropped 4; count of bases not matched to a gene: 12. The CDR3 sequence is CASSFWVGGYVYNEQFF. CDR3 coding DNA: TGTGCCAGCAGTTTCTGGGTGGGAGGGTACGTTTACAATGAGCAGTTCTTC.

This clonotype was picked up a small number of times. This chain joins TRBV20-1 and TRBJ2-3; TRBD2 matches 13 bases. CDR3 length: 16 amino acids. After removal of 5 bases from V and 5 bases from J, the junction contained 10 bases not matched to a gene. Germline V lookup: CDR1 DFQATT, CDR2 SNEGSKA (reference sequence). CDR3 sequence: CSAPRTSGSVVDTQYF. CDR3 in DNA: TGCAGTGCTCCTCGGACTAGCGGGAGTGTGGTAGATACGCAGTATTTT.

The V gene is TRBV14, the J gene TRBJ2-3; TRBD2 might be the D (6 bases). The CDR3 loop spans 13 amino acids. The germline V gene has CDR1 SGHDN and CDR2 FVKESK. With 4 bases removed from V and 7 bases from J, the gap between germline ends came to 12 bases. CDR3 coding DNA: TGTGCCAGCAGCCCTGGACTAATGCATACGCAGTATTTT. Encoded protein: CASSPGLMHTQYF.

This clonotype was recorded a few times. V usage is TRBV4-3 and J usage is TRBJ2-2, with 8 bases aligning to TRBD2. V dropped 1 base and J dropped 4; count of bases not matched to a gene: 8. CDR1 is LGHNA, CDR2 YSLEER, per germline. This CDR3 spans 17 amino acids. The CDR3 loop reads CASSQGKAGVRTGELFF. The CDR3 DNA reads as TGCGCCAGCAGCCAAGGAAAAGCGGGAGTTCGCACCGGGGAGCTGTTTTTT.

This chain uses TRBV4-2 with TRBJ2-1; TRBD2 agrees at 9 bases. With V trimmed by 4 bases and J by 4 bases, 14 bases remained unmatched. Per germline, CDR1 LGHNA and CDR2 YNFKEQ. CDR3 length equals 18 residues. The CDR3 DNA sequence: TGTGCCAGCAGCCCTCAGGGGATAGCGGGAGTAATGTACAATGAGCAGTTCTTC. This gives the protein CASSPQGIAGVMYNEQFF.

This clonotype turned up a few times. A much larger clone lies one base from this, so it may be a read error. CDR3 coding DNA: TGTGCCAGCAGTTTAGGGGAGGGGAACACTGAAGCTTTCTTT. This encodes CASSLGEGNTEAFF. The rearrangement joins TRBV12-3 or TRBV12-4 to TRBJ1-1, with unresolved D. Trimming removed 1 base at V and 1 base at J, with 7 bases between. The CDR3 runs 14 residues.

The sample holds many counts of this clonotype. The chain couples TRBV7-6 to TRBJ2-2; D is uncertain. The CDR3 is made up of 17 amino acids. CDR1 and CDR2 (germline): SGHVS, FNYEAQ. V gave up 5 bases and J gave up 4 bases, with 20 bases separating them. The CDR3 reads CASSPRYPGGATGELFF. The CDR3 DNA reads as TGTGCCAGCAGCCCCAGATACCCAGGTGGCGCCACCGGGGAGCTGTTTTTT.